The T cell receptor beta chain described here comes from a study of CXCR3-negative and CXCR3-positive naive CD8 T cells. Whole-study findings and limits: Sequencing showed both naive subsets with comparably high diversity, and memory CD8+ cells much lower.

In the case of this clonotype: Its target is not known.

The CDR3 covers 13 residues. CDR1 is MDHEN and CDR2 is SYDVKM in the germline V gene. 5' RACE with UMI labels generated the TRB cDNA libraries. TCRdb re-called the 5' RACE reads and gives one entry per CDR3 protein, without DNA. There are over 35,000 distinct CDR3 sequences in the sample, with 2% to 3% held by the top ten. This chain links TRBV28 with TRBJ2-1; with no DNA, the TCRdb D assignment of TRBD2 cannot be verified. This sequence originates from a human donor in good health. Some clones in this sample may be carry-over from other donors' samples. The specimen sequenced was naive CXCR3- CD8+ T cells from blood. Stated subset: CD45RO-CCR7+CD27+CD95- naive CD8+ T cells lacking CXCR3 (TNR3-). CDR3 sequence: CASSFGGLNEQFF.